The TCR beta chain described here comes from a study of metastatic and nonmetastatic thyroid tumors. Germline lookup yields CDR1 DFQATT and CDR2 SNEGSKA (reference sequence). With V trimmed by 4 bases and J by 6 bases, 6 bases remained unmatched. This CDR3 spans 13 amino acids. This clone was counted at least ten times. With MiXCR, TCRdb called clones anew from the PCR reads. The sample contains about 22,000 clones, roughly 15% of which appear only once. Patients underwent thyroid surgery, and none had received any treatment before it. Sequencing input: tumor tissue. This chain uses TRBV20-1 with TRBJ1-2, with 9 bases matching TRBD1. This receptor was identified in a female donor with papillary thyroid cancer or a benign thyroid nodule (not recorded which). Some clones in this sample may be carry-over from other donors' samples. The CDR3 loop is CSATVQGAHGYTF. The CDR3 coding sequence is TGCAGTGCTACGGTACAGGGGGCGCATGGCTACACCTTC.